The clone carrying this TCR beta chain was counted once. Each participant's cohort was designated according to participant-reported clinical history. CDR1 and CDR2 (germline): SGHTA, FQGNSA. The trim removed 5 bases at V and 13 bases at J, leaving 8 bases unmatched. This CDR3 comprises 13 residues. Some clones are missing from TCRdb's copy, which holds only in-frame ones; the method was immunoSEQ multiplex PCR. This table holds roughly 320,000 clones, more than 85% found once. This specimen comes from a study of blood T cell repertoires in COVID-19. Turning to the study itself: Sources were T cells, B-cell-depleted T cells, or PBMCs; the material itself was cDNA or gDNA.

The chain combines TRBV7-2 with TRBJ1-6; 7 bases agree with TRBD1. Sequencing was done on a sample of PBMCs or T cells enriched from blood (not recorded which). This receptor was taken from a woman aged 30 to 39 who had been exposed to COVID-19. CDR3 nucleotides: TGTGCCAGCAGCCCAAAGACAGGGAGGCCCCTCCACTTT. It encodes CASSPKTGRPLHF.